The entry below gives a single TCR beta chain sequence along with its context. CDR1 is SGDLS, CDR2 YYNGEE, per germline. With V trimmed by 3 bases and J by 0 bases, 4 bases remained unmatched. This CDR3 spans 16 amino acids. This specimen comes from a study of blood T cell repertoires in COVID-19. For the study at large: Italy, Spain and the United States were the sources of the convalescent and acute COVID-19 samples.

In the original processing: Estimation of nucleated cell counts relied on the amplification of reference gene primers. Profiling relied on immunoSEQ multiplex PCR, and the TCRdb table lists in-frame clones only, not all of them. V and J calls and clone size are as listed in that table; D and trimming were resolved from the DNA. The sample comprises 150,000 or so clones, around 72% of which are singletons, and about 3% rests with the top ten. The TCR sequence derives from an elderly woman with acute or convalescent COVID-19. The sequencing input was peripheral blood. V usage is TRBV9 and J usage is TRBJ2-3; 10 bases align to TRBD2. The CDR3 is CASSAGLASSTDTQYF. The CDR3 nucleotides are TGTGCCAGCAGCGCGGGACTAGCGTCTAGCACAGATACGCAGTATTTT.